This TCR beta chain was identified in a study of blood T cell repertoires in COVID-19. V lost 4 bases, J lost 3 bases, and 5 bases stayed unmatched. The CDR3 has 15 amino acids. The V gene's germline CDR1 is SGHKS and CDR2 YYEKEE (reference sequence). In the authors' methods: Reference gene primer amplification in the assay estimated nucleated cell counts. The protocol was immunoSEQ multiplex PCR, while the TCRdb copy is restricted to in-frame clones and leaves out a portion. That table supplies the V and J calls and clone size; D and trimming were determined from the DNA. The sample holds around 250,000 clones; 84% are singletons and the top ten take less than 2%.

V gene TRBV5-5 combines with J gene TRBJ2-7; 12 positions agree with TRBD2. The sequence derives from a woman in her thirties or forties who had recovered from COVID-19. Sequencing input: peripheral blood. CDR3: CASSETSGGFYEQYF. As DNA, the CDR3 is TGTGCCAGCAGCGAGACTAGCGGGGGTTTCTACGAGCAGTACTTC.